A single sample gave rise to the 8 T cell receptor beta chains below, sequenced in a study of cytomegalovirus exposure and HLA in healthy donors. The PCR employed 60 Vbeta primers together with 13 Jbeta primers. Sequencing was performed with immunoSEQ multiplex PCR; in TCRdb, only in-frame clones are kept and a portion is missing. The table lists under 250,000 clones, roughly 84% of them singletons. The specimen was PBMCs. These receptors were obtained from a boy aged 2 to 10 in good health and CMV-seronegative.

This clone was seen only once. This rearrangement joins TRBV7-2 to TRBJ2-4; no reliable D call. V was cut by 3 bases and J by 8 bases, with 14 bases left in between. This CDR3 contains 14 residues. CDR1 and CDR2 (germline): SGHTA, FQGNSA. This CDR3 reads CASSLLASEHIQYF. Here the CDR3 DNA reads TGTGCCAGCAGCTTGTTAGCTTCGGAGCACATTCAGTACTTC.

The rearrangement uses TRBV11-1 and TRBJ2-3, with 7 bases that match TRBD1. CDR1 is SGHAT and CDR2 is FQDESV in the germline V gene (reference sequence). V trimming: 3 bases; J trimming: 6 bases; junction bases outside the gene matches: 3. The CDR3 spans 13 residues. CDR3 DNA: TGTGCCAGCAGCTTGACAGGGAAGGATACGCAGTATTTT. Translated, it gives CASSLTGKDTQYF.

This clone was recorded only once. The chain links TRBV19 to TRBJ1-1; 7 positions agree with TRBD1. CDR1 is LNHDA and CDR2 is SQIVND in the germline V gene (reference sequence). J lost 4 bases, V lost 7 bases, and 6 bases had no gene match. The CDR3 consists of 13 residues. The CDR3 DNA is TGTGCCAGTAACCGACAGGGAGGCACTGAAGCTTTCTTT. It specifies CASNRQGGTEAFF.

V is TRBV6-1 and J is TRBJ1-6; a weak D match, TRBD1 (5 bases). The CDR3 is 16 amino acids. V gave up 0 bases and J gave up 8 bases, with 14 bases separating them. Germline V gene data show CDR1 as MNHNS and CDR2 as SASEGT. CDR3 residues: CASSEAFREVDSPLHF. CDR3 DNA sequence: TGTGCCAGCAGTGAAGCTTTCAGGGAAGTCGATTCACCCCTCCACTTT.

CDR3 DNA: TGTGCCAGCAGTCGATATAGACGGGTCGGCACTGAAGCTTTCTTT. As protein: CASSRYRRVGTEAFF. The chain uses TRBV7-2 and TRBJ1-1; no clear D. Per germline, CDR1 SGHTA and CDR2 FQGNSA. Trimming took 6 bases from V and 4 from J, leaving 18 bases between them. This CDR3 spans 15 amino acids.

The sample holds a few counts of this clone. The V call is TRBV6-5, the J call TRBJ2-7; D is perhaps TRBD1 (6 bases). The germline V gene encodes CDR1 MNHEY and CDR2 SVGAGI. V lost 5 bases to trimming and J lost 5 bases, with 16 bases between them. The CDR3 is 14 residues long. The CDR3, as DNA: TGTGCCAGCAGTCGAACAGGGAGAGTTAACGAGCAGTACTTC. Its protein product is CASSRTGRVNEQYF.

The V gene is TRBV30, the J gene TRBJ2-7; TRBD2 matches at 7 bases. The CDR3 loop spans 11 amino acids. CDR1 GTSNPN and CDR2 SVGIG come from the germline V gene (reference sequence). V lost 0 bases to trimming and J lost 7 bases; unmatched junction nucleotides: 0. The CDR3 DNA is TGTGCCTGGAGTGTAGCGGGGGAGCAGTACTTC. Translation: CAWSVAGEQYF.

This sequence joins TRBV4-1 and TRBJ2-7, with D possibly being TRBD1 (5 bases). This CDR3 has 12 residues. The V end was cut by 4 bases, the J end by 10 bases, with 14 bases between. CDR1 MGHRA and CDR2 YSYEKL come from the germline V gene. The CDR3 reads CASSLDEGAQYF. The CDR3 nucleotides are TGCGCCAGCAGCCTCGACGAAGGGGCACAGTACTTC.